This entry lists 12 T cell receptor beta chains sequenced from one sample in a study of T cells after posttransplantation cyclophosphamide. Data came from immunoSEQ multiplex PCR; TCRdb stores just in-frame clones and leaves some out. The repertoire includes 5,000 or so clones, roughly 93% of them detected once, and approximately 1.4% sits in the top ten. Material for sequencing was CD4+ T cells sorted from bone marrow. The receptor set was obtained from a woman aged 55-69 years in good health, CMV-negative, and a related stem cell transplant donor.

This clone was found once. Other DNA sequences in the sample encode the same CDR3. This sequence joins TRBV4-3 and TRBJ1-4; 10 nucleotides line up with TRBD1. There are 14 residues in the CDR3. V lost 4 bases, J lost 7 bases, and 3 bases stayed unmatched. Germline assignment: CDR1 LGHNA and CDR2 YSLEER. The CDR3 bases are TGCGCCAGCAGCCCGACAGGGGGCAGTGAAAAACTGTTTTTT. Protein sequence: CASSPTGGSEKLFF.

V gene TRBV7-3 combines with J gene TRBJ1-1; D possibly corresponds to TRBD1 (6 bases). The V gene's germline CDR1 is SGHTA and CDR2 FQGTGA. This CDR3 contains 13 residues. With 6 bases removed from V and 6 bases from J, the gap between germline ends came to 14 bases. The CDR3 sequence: CASRLTGSAEAFF. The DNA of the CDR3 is TGTGCCAGCAGACTTACAGGGTCCGCTGAAGCTTTCTTT. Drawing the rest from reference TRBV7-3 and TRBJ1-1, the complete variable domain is GAGVSQTPSNKVTEKGKYVELRCDPISGHTALYWYRQSLGQGPEFLIYFQGTGAADDSGLPNDRFFAVRPEGSVSTLKIQRTERGDSAVYLCASRLTGSAEAFFGQGTRLTVV.

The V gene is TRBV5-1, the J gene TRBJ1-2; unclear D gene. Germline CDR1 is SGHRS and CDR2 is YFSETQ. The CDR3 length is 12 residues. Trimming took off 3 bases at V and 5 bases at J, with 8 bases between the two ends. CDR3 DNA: TGCGCCAGCAGCTCTAGGTGGTATGGCTACACCTTC. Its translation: CASSSRWYGYTF.

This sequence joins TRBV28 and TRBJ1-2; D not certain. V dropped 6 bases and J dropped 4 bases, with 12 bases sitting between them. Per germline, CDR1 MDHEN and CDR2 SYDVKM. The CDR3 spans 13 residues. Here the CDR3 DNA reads TGTGCCAGCAGGGTGGGAGGACCCTATGGCTACACCTTC. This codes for CASRVGGPYGYTF.

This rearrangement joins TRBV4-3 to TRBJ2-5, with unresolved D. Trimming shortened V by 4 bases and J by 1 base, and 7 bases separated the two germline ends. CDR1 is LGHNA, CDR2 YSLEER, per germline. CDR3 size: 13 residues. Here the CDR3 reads CASSLRFQETQYF. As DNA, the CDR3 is TGCGCCAGCAGCCTCAGGTTCCAAGAGACCCAGTACTTC.

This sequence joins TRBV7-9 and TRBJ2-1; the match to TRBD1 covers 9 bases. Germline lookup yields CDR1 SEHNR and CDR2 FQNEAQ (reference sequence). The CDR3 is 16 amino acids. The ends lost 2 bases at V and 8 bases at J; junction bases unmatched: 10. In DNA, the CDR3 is TGTGCCAGCAGCTTAAATGTTCGGACAGGGGTCGATGAGCAGTTCTTC. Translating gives CASSLNVRTGVDEQFF. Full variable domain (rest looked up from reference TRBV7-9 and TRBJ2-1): DTGVSQNPRHKITKRGQNVTFRCDPISEHNRLYWYRQTLGQGPEFLTYFQNEAQLEKSRLLSDRFSAERPKGSFSTLEIQRTEQGDSAMYLCASSLNVRTGVDEQFFGPGTRLTVL.

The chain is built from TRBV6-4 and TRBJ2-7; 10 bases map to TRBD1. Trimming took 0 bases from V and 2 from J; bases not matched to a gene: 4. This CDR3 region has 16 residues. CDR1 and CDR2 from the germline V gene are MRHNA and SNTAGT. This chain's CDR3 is CASSDSPGQGTYEQYV. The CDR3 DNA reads TGTGCCAGCAGTGACTCCCCGGGACAGGGGACCTACGAGCAGTACGTC.

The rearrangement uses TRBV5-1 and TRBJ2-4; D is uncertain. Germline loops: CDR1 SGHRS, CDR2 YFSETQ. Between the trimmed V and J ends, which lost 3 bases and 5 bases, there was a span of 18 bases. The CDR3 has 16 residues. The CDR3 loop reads CASSSQPLDLQNIQYF. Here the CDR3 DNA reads TGCGCCAGCAGCTCTCAACCCCTAGATCTCCAAAACATTCAGTACTTC.

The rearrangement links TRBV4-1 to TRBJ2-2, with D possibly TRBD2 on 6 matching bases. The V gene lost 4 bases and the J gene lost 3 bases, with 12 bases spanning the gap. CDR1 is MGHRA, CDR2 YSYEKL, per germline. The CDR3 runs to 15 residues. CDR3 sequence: CASSRGEEHTGELFF. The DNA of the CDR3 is TGCGCCAGCAGCCGGGGGGAGGAGCACACCGGGGAGCTGTTTTTT.

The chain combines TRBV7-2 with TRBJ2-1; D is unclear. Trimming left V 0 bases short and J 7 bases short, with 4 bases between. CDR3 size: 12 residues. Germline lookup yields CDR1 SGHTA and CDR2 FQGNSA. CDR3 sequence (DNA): TGTGCCAGCAGCTTAGCACAGAATGAGCAGTTCTTC. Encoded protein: CASSLAQNEQFF.

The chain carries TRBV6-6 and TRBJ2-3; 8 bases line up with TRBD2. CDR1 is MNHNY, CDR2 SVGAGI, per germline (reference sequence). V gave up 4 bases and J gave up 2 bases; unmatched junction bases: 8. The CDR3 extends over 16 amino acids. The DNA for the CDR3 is TGTGCCAGCAGTTGGTCCGGGGGGGCCGTCACAGATACGCAGTATTTT. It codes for CASSWSGGAVTDTQYF.

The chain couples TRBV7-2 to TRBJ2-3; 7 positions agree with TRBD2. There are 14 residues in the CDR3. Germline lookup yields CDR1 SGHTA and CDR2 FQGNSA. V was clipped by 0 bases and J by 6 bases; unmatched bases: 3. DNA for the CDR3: TGTGCCAGCAGCTTAGCGCGCGGGGGTGATACGCAGTATTTT. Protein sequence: CASSLARGGDTQYF.